The T cell receptor (beta chain) described here comes from a study of blood T cells in healthy people across ages. A second PCR of about 7 to 11 cycles used a sample-barcoded 5' primer and a J-beta primer mix. TCRdb ran MiXCR on the 5' RACE reads and lists one entry per CDR3 protein. The table has some 1 million distinct CDR3 sequences, 40% to 50% seen once. Trimming took 5 bases from V and 3 from J, leaving 17 bases between them. The V gene's germline CDR1 is SGHVS and CDR2 FNYEAQ. The length of the CDR3 is 15 residues. The chain carries TRBV7-6 and TRBJ2-7; D possibly corresponds to TRBD2 (5 bases). The sample consisted of blood. This TCR was sampled from a woman aged 55-69 years in good health. The CDR3 sequence is CASSPAAVGSYEQYF. The CDR3 DNA reads TGTGCCAGCAGCCCAGCGGCGGTGGGAAGCTACGAGCAGTACTTC.